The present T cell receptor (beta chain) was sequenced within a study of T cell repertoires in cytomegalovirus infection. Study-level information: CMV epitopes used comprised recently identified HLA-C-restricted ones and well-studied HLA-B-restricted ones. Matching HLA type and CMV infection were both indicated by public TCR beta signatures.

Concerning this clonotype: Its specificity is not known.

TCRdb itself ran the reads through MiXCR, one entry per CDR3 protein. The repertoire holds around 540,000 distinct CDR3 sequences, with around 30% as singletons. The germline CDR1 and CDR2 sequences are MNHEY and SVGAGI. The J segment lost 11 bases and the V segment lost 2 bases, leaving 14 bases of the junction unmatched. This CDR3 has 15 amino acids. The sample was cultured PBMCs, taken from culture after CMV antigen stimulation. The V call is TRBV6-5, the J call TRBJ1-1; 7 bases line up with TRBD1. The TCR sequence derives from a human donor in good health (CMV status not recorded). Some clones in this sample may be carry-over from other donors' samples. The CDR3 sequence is CASSYAGSDRYGAFF. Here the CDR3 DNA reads TGTGCCAGCAGTTACGCAGGCTCGGACAGGTACGGGGCTTTCTTT.